This TCR beta chain was sequenced in a study of T-cell memory formation after mild COVID-19. The 5'RACE method, run with constant-segment primers, produced TCR alpha and TCR beta cDNA libraries (carrying sample barcodes and UMIs). TCRdb re-called the 5' RACE reads with MiXCR, one entry per CDR3 protein. In the table there are about 130,000 distinct CDR3 sequences, about 18% of which are singletons. Trimming took 2 bases from V and 2 from J, leaving 4 bases between them. Germline assignment: CDR1 MNHEY and CDR2 SVGAGI. The length of the CDR3 is 14 residues. Only a few counts were recorded for this clonotype.

The rearrangement uses TRBV6-5 and TRBJ2-6; no clear D gene. The sequence came from a man between 18 and 35 years old who had mild COVID-19 (a few samples of this study predate the infection). Cell type and time point are not known. The sample taken for sequencing was PBMCs or a T cell subset sorted from them (not recorded which). The CDR3 DNA is TGTGCCAGCAGTTACAGGGCTGGGGCCAACGTCCTGACTTTC. The encoded protein is CASSYRAGANVLTF.